The rows below give T cell receptor beta chains drawn from one sample of a study of CD8+ T cells in alopecia areata. The assay was immunoSEQ multiplex PCR, and TCRdb's table has in-frame clones only and misses some. Here the sample spans over 200,000 clones, 57% being singletons. Specimen: CD4+ T cells sorted from blood, collected at week 0. These receptors were collected from a human donor with alopecia areata. CDR3s include the opening cysteine and the closing phenylalanine or tryptophan. D genes are given only for firm matches. Clone sizes are given selectively: once, few, many, or a class where the clone is expanded.

V gene: TRBV15
clone size: NA
D gene: NA
J gene: TRBJ1-1
CDR3 protein: CATRRGGDTEAFF
CDR3 DNA: TGTGCCACCAGGAGAGGGGGAGACACTGAAGCTTTCTTT

V gene: TRBV28
clone size: NA
D gene: NA
J gene: TRBJ1-5
CDR3 protein: CASSFREIGQPQHF
CDR3 DNA: TGTGCCAGCAGTTTCAGGGAAATAGGGCAGCCCCAGCATTTT

V gene: TRBV5-4
clone size: few
D gene: NA
J gene: TRBJ1-2
CDR3 protein: CASSTQTGTGSYGYTF
CDR3 DNA: TGTGCCAGCAGCACGCAAACCGGGACGGGAAGTTATGGCTACACCTTC

V gene: TRBV29-1
clone size: NA
D gene: NA
J gene: TRBJ2-7
CDR3 protein: CSAATDEQYF
CDR3 DNA: TGCAGCGCCGCGACTGACGAGCAGTACTTC

V gene: TRBV30
clone size: few
D gene: NA
J gene: TRBJ2-2
CDR3 protein: CAWSFYSGELFF
CDR3 DNA: TGTGCCTGGAGTTTCTATTCCGGGGAGCTGTTTTTT

V gene: TRBV10-3
clone size: many
D gene: TRBD1
J gene: TRBJ2-7
CDR3 protein: CAARGTLGRLEQYF
CDR3 DNA: TGTGCCGCCAGGGGGACGTTGGGACGTCTCGAGCAGTACTTC

V gene: TRBV7-3
clone size: few
D gene: NA
J gene: TRBJ1-5
CDR3 protein: CASSPKTDPNQPQHF
CDR3 DNA: TGTGCCAGCAGCCCAAAAACAGATCCCAATCAGCCCCAGCATTTT

V gene: TRBV30
clone size: NA
D gene: NA
J gene: TRBJ1-2
CDR3 protein: CAWSPRTRADGYTF
CDR3 DNA: TGTGCCTGGAGTCCCCGGACCCGAGCTGATGGCTACACCTTC

V gene: TRBV7-2
clone size: few
D gene: NA
J gene: TRBJ1-3
CDR3 protein: CASKGSGNTIYF
CDR3 DNA: TGTGCCAGCAAGGGCTCTGGAAACACCATATATTTT

V gene: TRBV6-5
clone size: few
D gene: NA
J gene: TRBJ1-1
CDR3 protein: CASSRTYRMTEAFF
CDR3 DNA: TGTGCCAGCAGTCGGACATACAGGATGACTGAAGCTTTCTTT

V gene: TRBV7-3
clone size: NA
D gene: NA
J gene: TRBJ2-3
CDR3 protein: CASSPQAGHTDTQYF
CDR3 DNA: TGTGCCAGCAGCCCCCAGGCGGGCCACACAGATACGCAGTATTTT

V gene: TRBV23-1
clone size: NA
D gene: NA
J gene: TRBJ2-7
CDR3 protein: CASSHPLRGCQYF
CDR3 DNA: TGCGCCAGCAGTCACCCTCTCAGGGGATGCCAGTACTTC

V gene: TRBV29-1
clone size: few
D gene: NA
J gene: TRBJ2-3
CDR3 protein: CSVEVAGDTQYF
CDR3 DNA: TGCAGCGTTGAAGTGGCCGGGGATACGCAGTATTTT

V gene: TRBV5-1
clone size: NA
D gene: TRBD1
J gene: TRBJ2-7
CDR3 protein: CASSFGDRKDEQYF
CDR3 DNA: TGCGCCAGCAGCTTTGGGGACAGGAAGGACGAGCAGTACTTC

V gene: TRBV29-1
clone size: NA
D gene: NA
J gene: TRBJ2-1
CDR3 protein: CSATVGGGVYNEQFF
CDR3 DNA: TGCAGCGCTACCGTAGGGGGGGGCGTCTACAATGAGCAGTTCTTC

V gene: TRBV5-1
clone size: few
D gene: TRBD2
J gene: TRBJ2-1
CDR3 protein: CASSLGLAGPNEQFF
CDR3 DNA: TGCGCCAGCAGCTTGGGACTAGCGGGACCCAATGAGCAGTTCTTC

V gene: TRBV19
clone size: NA
D gene: NA
J gene: TRBJ1-2
CDR3 protein: CASSIDPREDGYTF
CDR3 DNA: TGTGCCAGTAGTATAGACCCCCGGGAGGATGGCTACACCTTC

V gene: TRBV19
clone size: NA
D gene: NA
J gene: TRBJ1-5
CDR3 protein: CASSRQPDQPQHF
CDR3 DNA: TGTGCCAGTAGTCGCCAGCCAGATCAGCCCCAGCATTTT

V gene: TRBV7-9
clone size: NA
D gene: NA
J gene: TRBJ2-3
CDR3 protein: CASSLGVSGDTQYF
CDR3 DNA: TGTGCCAGCAGCTTAGGTGTCAGTGGAGATACGCAGTATTTT

V gene: TRBV29-1
clone size: NA
D gene: TRBD2
J gene: TRBJ2-3
CDR3 protein: CSVYGTSGPRTDTQYF
CDR3 DNA: TGCAGCGTTTATGGAACTAGCGGGCCCCGCACAGATACGCAGTATTTT

V gene: TRBV15
clone size: NA
D gene: TRBD2
J gene: TRBJ2-3
CDR3 protein: CATALAGVKVDTQYF
CDR3 DNA: TGTGCCACAGCACTAGCGGGAGTGAAGGTCGATACGCAGTATTTT

V gene: TRBV7-2
clone size: few
D gene: NA
J gene: TRBJ1-6
CDR3 protein: CASNSNRDSPLHF
CDR3 DNA: TGTGCCAGCAACTCAAACAGGGATTCACCCCTCCACTTT

V gene: TRBV6-5
clone size: NA
D gene: TRBD1
J gene: TRBJ1-6
CDR3 protein: CASTLTGANSPLHF
CDR3 DNA: TGTGCCAGCACCTTGACAGGGGCTAATTCACCCCTCCACTTT

V gene: TRBV5-1
clone size: NA
D gene: NA
J gene: TRBJ2-5
CDR3 protein: CASSYIGSQETQYF
CDR3 DNA: TGCGCCAGCAGTTACATCGGGTCTCAAGAGACCCAGTACTTC

V gene: TRBV7-3
clone size: NA
D gene: TRBD2
J gene: TRBJ2-1
CDR3 protein: CASSSRSSGGNEQFF
CDR3 DNA: TGTGCCAGCAGCTCCCGCTCGAGCGGGGGGAATGAGCAGTTCTTC

V gene: TRBV9
clone size: NA
D gene: TRBD1
J gene: TRBJ1-6
CDR3 protein: CASSRTDRVNSPLHF
CDR3 DNA: TGTGCCAGCAGCCGCACAGACAGGGTGAATTCACCCCTCCACTTT

V gene: TRBV4-1
clone size: once
D gene: TRBD2
J gene: TRBJ2-1
CDR3 protein: CASSQAASGAYNEQFF
CDR3 DNA: TGCGCCAGCAGCCAAGCGGCTAGCGGAGCTTACAATGAGCAGTTCTTC

V gene: TRBV6-5
clone size: NA
D gene: NA
J gene: TRBJ1-2
CDR3 protein: CASSYTTGGYTF
CDR3 DNA: TGTGCCAGCAGTTACACTACGGGGGGCTACACCTTC

V gene: TRBV6-5
clone size: NA
D gene: NA
J gene: TRBJ1-1
CDR3 protein: CASRGRRNTEAFF
CDR3 DNA: TGTGCCAGCAGGGGCAGAAGGAACACTGAAGCTTTCTTT

V gene: TRBV25-1
clone size: few
D gene: NA
J gene: TRBJ1-1
CDR3 protein: CASSEWDGDTEAFF
CDR3 DNA: TGTGCCAGCAGTGAATGGGATGGGGACACTGAAGCTTTCTTT

V gene: TRBV30
clone size: few
D gene: NA
J gene: TRBJ2-2
CDR3 protein: CARVEGANTGELFF
CDR3 DNA: TGTGCCAGGGTGGAGGGAGCGAACACCGGGGAGCTGTTTTTT

V gene: TRBV9
clone size: once
D gene: TRBD1
J gene: TRBJ2-3
CDR3 protein: CASSSRTGTSTDTQYF
CDR3 DNA: TGTGCCAGCAGCTCCAGGACAGGGACTAGCACAGATACGCAGTATTTT

V gene: TRBV6-5
clone size: NA
D gene: NA
J gene: TRBJ2-7
CDR3 protein: CASSSDRSLYEQYF
CDR3 DNA: TGTGCCAGCAGTTCCGACAGGAGCCTTTACGAGCAGTACTTC

V gene: TRBV29-1
clone size: NA
D gene: TRBD2
J gene: TRBJ2-1
CDR3 protein: CSVESLAGYNEQFF
CDR3 DNA: TGCAGCGTTGAATCGCTAGCGGGGTACAATGAGCAGTTCTTC

V gene: TRBV29-1
clone size: NA
D gene: NA
J gene: TRBJ2-7
CDR3 protein: CSARGTGLAETRAGASYEQYF
CDR3 DNA: TGCAGCGCCCGAGGGACAGGGCTCGCGGAGACACGAGCGGGAGCCTCCTACGAGCAGTACTTC

V gene: TRBV30
clone size: once
D gene: NA
J gene: TRBJ2-6
CDR3 protein: CALIINSGANVLTF
CDR3 DNA: TGTGCCTTAATTATCAACTCTGGGGCCAACGTCCTGACTTTC

V gene: TRBV9
clone size: NA
D gene: TRBD1
J gene: TRBJ1-5
CDR3 protein: CASSPTGGGHQPQHF
CDR3 DNA: TGTGCCAGCAGCCCCACGGGAGGGGGCCATCAGCCCCAGCATTTT

V gene: TRBV5-4
clone size: NA
D gene: NA
J gene: TRBJ1-6
CDR3 protein: CASSLQGRGSPLHF
CDR3 DNA: TGTGCCAGCAGCTTGCAGGGGAGGGGCTCACCCCTCCACTTT

V gene: TRBV19
clone size: NA
D gene: NA
J gene: TRBJ2-2
CDR3 protein: CASSAQAGTGELFF
CDR3 DNA: TGTGCCAGTAGTGCCCAGGCGGGCACCGGGGAGCTGTTTTTT

V gene: TRBV4-2
clone size: NA
D gene: TRBD1
J gene: TRBJ2-5
CDR3 protein: CASSQDGTGGRETQYF
CDR3 DNA: TGTGCCAGCAGCCAAGATGGGACAGGGGGACGAGAGACCCAGTACTTC

V gene: TRBV29-1
clone size: once
D gene: NA
J gene: TRBJ1-2
CDR3 protein: CSVGSLNNYGYTF
CDR3 DNA: TGCAGCGTTGGTTCCCTGAATAACTATGGCTACACCTTC

V gene: TRBV4-2
clone size: NA
D gene: TRBD1
J gene: TRBJ2-6
CDR3 protein: CASSQEGQGARGANVLTF
CDR3 DNA: TGTGCCAGCAGCCAAGAGGGGCAGGGGGCGCGAGGGGCCAACGTCCTGACTTTC

V gene: TRBV9
clone size: NA
D gene: NA
J gene: TRBJ2-2
CDR3 protein: CASKAGPRVGELFF
CDR3 DNA: TGTGCCAGCAAAGCAGGGCCCCGGGTAGGGGAGCTGTTTTTT

V gene: TRBV5-6
clone size: NA
D gene: NA
J gene: TRBJ2-6
CDR3 protein: CASSPPPWGANVLTF
CDR3 DNA: TGTGCCAGCAGCCCCCCGCCCTGGGGGGCCAACGTCCTGACTTTC

V gene: TRBV6-5
clone size: few
D gene: TRBD2
J gene: TRBJ2-3
CDR3 protein: CASPPVAGKGDTQYF
CDR3 DNA: TGTGCCAGCCCCCCGGTAGCGGGGAAAGGAGATACGCAGTATTTT

V gene: TRBV2
clone size: few
D gene: TRBD2
J gene: TRBJ2-3
CDR3 protein: CASSGLAGLTDTQYF
CDR3 DNA: TGTGCCAGCAGTGGACTAGCGGGACTCACAGATACGCAGTATTTT

V gene: TRBV4-2
clone size: NA
D gene: NA
J gene: TRBJ2-1
CDR3 protein: CASSAGDQYNEQFF
CDR3 DNA: TGTGCCAGCAGCGCAGGGGACCAATACAATGAGCAGTTCTTC

V gene: TRBV6-6
clone size: NA
D gene: NA
J gene: TRBJ2-1
CDR3 protein: CASSLGTAGNEQFF
CDR3 DNA: TGTGCCAGCAGTCTAGGGACGGCGGGTAATGAGCAGTTCTTC

V gene: TRBV18
clone size: NA
D gene: NA
J gene: TRBJ2-7
CDR3 protein: CASSPMNEQYF
CDR3 DNA: TGTGCCAGCTCACCAATGAACGAGCAGTACTTC

V gene: TRBV5-6
clone size: NA
D gene: TRBD2
J gene: TRBJ2-1
CDR3 protein: CASSRATSGSGNEQFF
CDR3 DNA: TGTGCCAGCAGCCGGGCGACTAGCGGGAGTGGGAATGAGCAGTTCTTC

V gene: TRBV29-1
clone size: NA
D gene: NA
J gene: TRBJ1-5
CDR3 protein: CSSQDGKNQPQHF
CDR3 DNA: TGCAGCTCCCAGGACGGTAAAAATCAGCCCCAGCATTTT

V gene: TRBV6-1
clone size: NA
D gene: TRBD1
J gene: TRBJ1-2
CDR3 protein: CASSERLGDSGPYGYTF
CDR3 DNA: TGTGCCAGCAGTGAAAGGCTAGGGGACAGTGGCCCCTATGGCTACACCTTC